What follows are 20 T cell receptor beta chains derived from one specimen sequenced in a study of blood T cell repertoires in COVID-19. The protocol was immunoSEQ multiplex PCR, while the TCRdb copy is restricted to in-frame clones and leaves out a portion. The table has 150,000 to 200,000 clones, about 90% seen once. The sequenced sample was peripheral blood. These receptors were collected from a man between 25 and 39 years old with COVID-19, enrolled during active disease.

The chain links TRBV29-1 to TRBJ1-2; 10 bases fit TRBD1. The V and J ends lost 6 bases and 6 bases, in that order; junction bases with no gene match: 7. Germline values: CDR1 SQVTM, CDR2 ANQGSEA. The CDR3 is 13 amino acids. CDR3 loop: CSVTRDRGNGYTF. The CDR3 coding sequence is TGCAGCGTCACCCGGGACAGGGGCAATGGCTACACCTTC.

The chain has TRBV6-4 and TRBJ2-7, with D tentatively TRBD2 (5 bases). CDR1 MRHNA and CDR2 SNTAGT come from the germline V gene. The germline V and J ends were trimmed by 1 base and 0 bases, with 13 bases remaining between them. CDR3 length equals 16 residues. DNA for the CDR3: TGTGCCAGCAGTGACTTAAGCGGCAGAAGCTCCTACGAGCAGTACTTC. Encoded protein: CASSDLSGRSSYEQYF.

V usage is TRBV18 and J usage is TRBJ2-3; tentative D call: TRBD1 (5 bases). Germline V gives CDR1 KGHSH, CDR2 LQKENI. V was trimmed by 3 bases and J by 1 base, leaving 11 bases between them. The CDR3 is made up of 15 amino acids. CDR3 nucleotides: TGTGCCAGCTCACCGGGGCCAGCAGGCACAGATACGCAGTATTTT. Amino acids: CASSPGPAGTDTQYF.

J is TRBJ2-7 and V is TRBV7-2; perhaps TRBD2 as D (6 bases). The germline gives CDR1 SGHTA, CDR2 FQGNSA. The V end lost 2 bases, the J end lost 1 base, and 12 bases lay between the germline ends. The CDR3 length is 15 residues. The CDR3 coding sequence is TGTGCCAGCAGCTTAACCGGGACTGGGTCCTACGAGCAGTACTTC. As protein: CASSLTGTGSYEQYF.

The chain links TRBV6-5 to TRBJ1-5; a possible D gene is TRBD1 (5 bases). This CDR3 spans 14 amino acids. Germline V lookup: CDR1 MNHEY, CDR2 SVGAGI. Trimming stripped 5 bases from V and 0 bases from J, with 8 bases between. The CDR3 nucleotides are TGTGCCAGCAGTACCGGACATAGCAATCAGCCCCAGCATTTT. The encoded protein is CASSTGHSNQPQHF.

The chain recombines TRBV10-3 with TRBJ2-3, with D possibly matching TRBD1 (5 bases). Germline loops: CDR1 ENHRY, CDR2 SYGVKD. CDR3 length: 16 amino acids. V was cut by 6 bases and J by 3 bases, with 19 bases left in between. The CDR3 region has the DNA TGTGCCATCAGCGGACCTGCGACAGTTAGTACAGATACGCAGTATTTT. Residues: CAISGPATVSTDTQYF.

The chain combines TRBV28 with TRBJ2-1; TRBD1 aligns across 7 bases. J lost 0 bases, V lost 4 bases, and 6 bases had no gene match. The germline CDR1 and CDR2 sequences are MDHEN and SYDVKM. This CDR3 has 16 amino acids. The CDR3 sequence is CASSSPWDSSYNEQFF. CDR3 coding DNA: TGTGCCAGCAGTTCTCCCTGGGACAGCTCCTACAATGAGCAGTTCTTC.

The J gene is TRBJ2-2, the V gene TRBV4-3; D not certain. The germline gives CDR1 LGHNA, CDR2 YSLEER. The V gene lost 0 bases and the J gene lost 1 base, with 6 bases spanning the gap. This CDR3 has 15 amino acids. CDR3 sequence: CASSQELVNTGELFF. In nucleotides, the CDR3 is TGCGCCAGCAGCCAAGAGCTAGTGAACACCGGGGAGCTGTTTTTT.

The chain recombines TRBV7-9 with TRBJ1-4, with TRBD1 as a possible D gene (5 bases). The length of the CDR3 is 14 residues. Germline V CDR1 and CDR2: SEHNR, FQNEAQ (reference sequence). Trimming stripped 5 bases from V and 6 bases from J, with 13 bases between. The CDR3 reads CASSPRGDYEKLFF. In DNA form, the CDR3 reads TGTGCCAGCAGCCCGCGAGGGGACTATGAAAAACTGTTTTTT.

J is TRBJ1-5 and V is TRBV12-3 or TRBV12-4; D gene uncertain. V was shortened by 5 bases and J by 2 bases, with 7 bases between the two germline ends. The CDR3 is 13 amino acids. Written as DNA, the CDR3 is TGTGCCAGCAGTCCGTCGGGCAATCAGCCCCAGCATTTT. Protein: CASSPSGNQPQHF.

This chain joins TRBV7-8 and TRBJ2-1, with TRBD2 matching over 9 bases. After removal of 9 bases from V and 4 bases from J, the junction contained 4 bases not matched to a gene. CDR1 and CDR2 from the germline V gene are SGHVS and FQNEAQ. The CDR3 length is 13 residues. The CDR3: CASRRGGYNEQFF. The CDR3 DNA is TGTGCCAGTCGGCGGGGGGGTTACAATGAGCAGTTCTTC.

The gene calls are TRBV5-4 and TRBJ2-1; 11 bases line up with TRBD2. The junction had 9 bases not matched to a gene; V was cut back by 4 bases and J by 6 bases. The germline V gene has CDR1 SGHNT and CDR2 YYREEE (reference sequence). The CDR3 length is 16 residues. The CDR3 loop is CASSPSLAGGPNEQFF. The CDR3 nucleotides are TGTGCCAGCAGCCCGTCTCTAGCGGGGGGCCCCAATGAGCAGTTCTTC. The full variable domain, completed using reference TRBV5-4 and TRBJ2-1, is ETGVTQSPTHLIKTRGQQVTLRCSSQSGHNTVSWYQQALGQGPQFIFQYYREEENGRGNFPPRFSGLQFPNYSSELNVNALELDDSALYLCASSPSLAGGPNEQFFGPGTRLTVL.

The rearrangement links TRBV6-1 to TRBJ2-3; 8 bases map to TRBD2. The junction had 3 bases not matched to a gene; V was cut back by 2 bases and J by 2 bases. This CDR3 has 15 amino acids. Looked up from germline, CDR1 is MNHNS and CDR2 is SASEGT. The CDR3 spells CASSEIAGTTDTQYF. DNA of the CDR3: TGTGCCAGCAGTGAAATAGCGGGGACCACAGATACGCAGTATTTT.

The V call is TRBV4-1, the J call TRBJ2-7; tentatively, D is TRBD2 (5 bases). Germline CDR1 is MGHRA and CDR2 is YSYEKL. This CDR3 region has 15 residues. V lost 0 bases, J lost 2 bases, and 11 bases lay in between. CDR3 loop: CASSQDRDLTYEQYF. CDR3 nucleotide sequence: TGCGCCAGCAGCCAAGATCGGGATTTAACCTACGAGCAGTACTTC.

V and J are TRBV28 and TRBJ2-1, with 13 bases matching TRBD2. Germline V gene sequence: CDR1 MDHEN, CDR2 SYDVKM. The CDR3 consists of 15 residues. The junction had 6 bases not matched to a gene; V was cut back by 5 bases and J by 8 bases. CDR3 DNA sequence: TGTGCCAGCAGTCAGACTAGCGGGGGGCGTGATGAGCAGTTCTTC. Its protein product is CASSQTSGGRDEQFF.

On this clone: This specimen includes other DNA sequences encoding the same CDR3. The chain recombines TRBV19 with TRBJ2-7; TRBD2 matches at 11 bases. The germline V gene has CDR1 LNHDA and CDR2 SQIVND (reference sequence). V dropped 8 bases and J dropped 3; count of bases not matched to a gene: 9. CDR3 length: 15 amino acids. The CDR3 is CASLDSGRGNYEQYF. As DNA, the CDR3 is TGTGCCAGTTTGGATAGCGGGAGGGGCAACTACGAGCAGTACTTC.

This rearrangement joins TRBV19 to TRBJ2-7; a possible D gene is TRBD2 (5 bases). This CDR3 has 13 residues. Trimming stripped 0 bases from V and 5 bases from J, with 8 bases between. Germline V gene sequence: CDR1 LNHDA, CDR2 SQIVND (reference sequence). The CDR3 coding sequence is TGTGCCAGTAGTATAGAGTCGGGGAACGAGCAGTACTTC. Amino acid sequence: CASSIESGNEQYF.

The chain joins TRBV29-1 to TRBJ1-1, with 7 bases that match TRBD1. V lost 6 bases and J lost 4; bases outside the gene matches: 5. Germline values: CDR1 SQVTM, CDR2 ANQGSEA. The CDR3 loop spans 12 amino acids. DNA of the CDR3: TGCAGCGTGCGTACAGGGGTCACTGAAGCTTTCTTT. Amino acids: CSVRTGVTEAFF.

The chain joins TRBV19 to TRBJ1-2; 11 bases align to TRBD1. The germline V gene has CDR1 LNHDA and CDR2 SQIVND (reference sequence). J lost 4 bases, V lost 6 bases, and 7 bases had no gene match. The CDR3 extends over 15 amino acids. The chain's CDR3 is CASRPGQGVIYGYTF. CDR3 coding DNA: TGTGCCAGTAGGCCGGGACAGGGGGTTATCTATGGCTACACCTTC. Complete variable domain (other parts from reference TRBV19 and TRBJ1-2): DGGITQSPKYLFRKEGQNVTLSCEQNLNHDAMYWYRQDPGQGLRLIYYSQIVNDFQKGDIAEGYSVSREKKESFPLTVTSAQKNPTAFYLCASRPGQGVIYGYTFGSGTRLTVV.

This clone was observed a few times. V gene TRBV7-2 combines with J gene TRBJ2-7; 8 nucleotides match TRBD2. Germline lookup yields CDR1 SGHTA and CDR2 FQGNSA. The length of the CDR3 is 12 residues. Trimming at V came to 5 bases and at J to 6 bases, leaving 3 bases not matched to a gene. Here the CDR3 reads CASSQGLVEQYF. The DNA for the CDR3 is TGTGCCAGCAGCCAGGGACTAGTCGAGCAGTACTTC.